The present entry profiles one T cell receptor (beta chain) with its context. Its target is not known. These data belong to a study of cytomegalovirus exposure and HLA in healthy donors. The wider study: Previous work identified 95 million to 140 million unique TCR beta sequences from about 179 million T cells. Study-wide points: Links to common viral pathogens appeared, in a later analysis, for several of the most significant clusters. Most TCR sequences were seen very rarely across donors, but some public TCRs occurred in many.

The PCR contained 60 Vbeta and 13 Jbeta primers. Sequenced by immunoSEQ multiplex PCR; TCRdb stores in-frame clones only, minus some. Among around 190,000 clones listed, over 70% were seen once. The sequenced sample was PBMCs. The clonotype originates from a woman aged 45-60 years in good health and CMV-seronegative.

Here the CDR3 reads CASSESGKGHNEQFF. The CDR3 coding sequence is TGCGCCAGCAGTGAGTCTGGTAAGGGGCACAATGAGCAGTTCTTC. The rearrangement joins TRBV10-1 to TRBJ2-1; tentatively, D is TRBD1 (5 bases). CDR1 and CDR2 from the germline V gene are WNHNN and SYGVQD (reference sequence). The length of the CDR3 is 15 residues. The ends were cut back, 0 bases at V and 5 bases at J, with 11 bases in the middle.